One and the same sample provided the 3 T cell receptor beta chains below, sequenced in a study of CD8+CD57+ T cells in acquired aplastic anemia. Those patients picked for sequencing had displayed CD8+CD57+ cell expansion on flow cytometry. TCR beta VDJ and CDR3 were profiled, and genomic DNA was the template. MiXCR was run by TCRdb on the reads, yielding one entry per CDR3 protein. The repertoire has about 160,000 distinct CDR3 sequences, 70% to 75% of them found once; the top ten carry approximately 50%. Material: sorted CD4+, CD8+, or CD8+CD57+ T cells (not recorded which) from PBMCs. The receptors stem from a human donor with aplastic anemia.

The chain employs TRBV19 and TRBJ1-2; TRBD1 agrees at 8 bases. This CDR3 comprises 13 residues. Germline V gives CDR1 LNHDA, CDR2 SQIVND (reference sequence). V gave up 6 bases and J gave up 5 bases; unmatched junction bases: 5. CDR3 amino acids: CASRQGQAYGYTF. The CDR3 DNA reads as TGTGCCAGTAGGCAGGGACAGGCGTATGGCTACACCTTC.

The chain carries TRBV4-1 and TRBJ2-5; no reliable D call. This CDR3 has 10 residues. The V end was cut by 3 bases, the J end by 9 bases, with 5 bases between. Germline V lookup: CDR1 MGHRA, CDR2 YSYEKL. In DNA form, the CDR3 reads TGCGCCAGCAGCCAGAAGGCCCAGTACTTC. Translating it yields CASSQKAQYF.

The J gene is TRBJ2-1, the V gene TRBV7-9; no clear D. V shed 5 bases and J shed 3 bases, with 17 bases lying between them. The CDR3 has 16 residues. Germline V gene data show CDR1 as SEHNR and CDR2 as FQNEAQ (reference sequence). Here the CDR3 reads CASSPLNKHDYNEQFF. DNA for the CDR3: TGTGCCAGCAGCCCCTTAAATAAACACGACTACAATGAGCAGTTCTTC. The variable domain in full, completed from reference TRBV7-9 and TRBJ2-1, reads DTGVSQNPRHKITKRGQNVTFRCDPISEHNRLYWYRQTLGQGPEFLTYFQNEAQLEKSRLLSDRFSAERPKGSFSTLEIQRTEQGDSAMYLCASSPLNKHDYNEQFFGPGTRLTVL.